The present T cell receptor (beta chain) was sequenced within a study of OX40 agonist ivuxolimab in advanced cancers. Study as a whole: In three patients, partial responses were observed, one with hepatocellular carcinoma and two with cutaneous melanoma.

The table came from immunoSEQ multiplex PCR; TCRdb's copy has only in-frame clones and leaves some out. The sample has about 73,000 clones; under 90% are singletons. The CDR3 is 14 residues long. V dropped 3 bases and J dropped 7; count of bases not matched to a gene: 2. Germline CDR1 and CDR2: SGHVS and FQNEAQ. This clone was seen a single time. Its antigen remains unknown. Findings and caveats of the study: Some nonresponders likewise displayed low normalized T-cell clonal expansion. The average count of expanded clones was higher among CD8+ T cells than among CD4+.

The sample in question was CD4+ or CD8+ T cells sorted from blood, obtained in a trial of the OX40 agonist ivuxolimab. The J gene is TRBJ2-1, the V gene TRBV7-8, with 11 bases lining up with TRBD2. This clonotype was obtained from an adult with an advanced solid tumor such as melanoma, head and neck, liver or kidney cancer. CDR3: CASSLVAGGNEQFF. DNA of the CDR3: TGTGCCAGCAGCTTGGTAGCGGGAGGGAATGAGCAGTTCTTC.